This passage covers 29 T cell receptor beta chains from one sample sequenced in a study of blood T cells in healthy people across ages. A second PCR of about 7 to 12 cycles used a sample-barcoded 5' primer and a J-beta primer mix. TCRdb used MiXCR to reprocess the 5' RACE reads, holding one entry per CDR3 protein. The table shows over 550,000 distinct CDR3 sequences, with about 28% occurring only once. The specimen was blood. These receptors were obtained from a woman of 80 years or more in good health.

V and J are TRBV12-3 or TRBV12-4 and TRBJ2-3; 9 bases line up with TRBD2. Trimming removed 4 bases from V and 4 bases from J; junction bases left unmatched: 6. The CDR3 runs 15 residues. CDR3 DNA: TGTGCCAGCAGTTGGGCGGGGGGGGCCCCAGATACGCAGTATTTT. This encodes CASSWAGGAPDTQYF.

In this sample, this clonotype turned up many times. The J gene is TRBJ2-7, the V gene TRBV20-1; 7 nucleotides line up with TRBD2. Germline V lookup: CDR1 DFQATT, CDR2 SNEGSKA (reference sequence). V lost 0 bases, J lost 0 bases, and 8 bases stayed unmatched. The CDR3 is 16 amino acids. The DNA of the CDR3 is TGCAGTGCTAGAGATCAGTCGCGGGGGTTCTCCTACGAGCAGTACTTC. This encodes CSARDQSRGFSYEQYF.

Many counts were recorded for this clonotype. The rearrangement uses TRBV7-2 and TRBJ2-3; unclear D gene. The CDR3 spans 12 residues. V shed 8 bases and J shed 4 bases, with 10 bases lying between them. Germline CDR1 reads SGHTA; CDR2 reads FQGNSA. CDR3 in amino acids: CASSIGADTQYF. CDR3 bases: TGTGCCAGCTCGATAGGCGCAGATACGCAGTATTTT.

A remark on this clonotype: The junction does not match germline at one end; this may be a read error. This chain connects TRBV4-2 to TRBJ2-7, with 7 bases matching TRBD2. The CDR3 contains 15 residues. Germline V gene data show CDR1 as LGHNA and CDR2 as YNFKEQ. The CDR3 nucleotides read TGTGCCAGCGGCCAAGGAAGGGGCGGGGGCTACGAGCAGTACTTC. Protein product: CASGQGRGGGYEQYF.

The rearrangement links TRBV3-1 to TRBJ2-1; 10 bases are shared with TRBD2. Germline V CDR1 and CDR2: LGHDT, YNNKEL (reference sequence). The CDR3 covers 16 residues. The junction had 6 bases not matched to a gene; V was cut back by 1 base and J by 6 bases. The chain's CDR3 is CASSQVASGSINEQFF. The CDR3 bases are TGTGCCAGCAGCCAAGTCGCTAGCGGGAGTATCAATGAGCAGTTCTTC.

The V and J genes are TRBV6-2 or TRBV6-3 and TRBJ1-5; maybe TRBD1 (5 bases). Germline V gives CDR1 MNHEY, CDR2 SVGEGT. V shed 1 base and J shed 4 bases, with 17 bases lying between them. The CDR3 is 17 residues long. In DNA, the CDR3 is TGTGCCAGCAGTTACTATTTCTCAGGGAATGCTAATCAGCCCCAGCATTTT. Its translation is CASSYYFSGNANQPQHF.

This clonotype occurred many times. CDR3 in amino acids: CSAGGGTILRREQYF. The CDR3 nucleotides are TGCAGTGCAGGGGGAGGAACAATTCTGAGGCGCGAGCAGTACTTC. The gene calls are TRBV20-1 and TRBJ2-7, with D perhaps assigned TRBD1 or TRBD2 (6 bases each). Trimming left V 6 bases short and J 6 bases short, with 24 bases between. Per the germline V gene, CDR1 is DFQATT and CDR2 is SNEGSKA (reference sequence). The CDR3 runs to 15 residues.

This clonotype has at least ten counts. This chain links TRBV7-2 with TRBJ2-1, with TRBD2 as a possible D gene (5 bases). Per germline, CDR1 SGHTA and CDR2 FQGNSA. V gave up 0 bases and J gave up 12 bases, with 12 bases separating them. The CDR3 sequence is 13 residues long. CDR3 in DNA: TGTGCCAGCAGCTTAGCGAACATCGGAGGGCAGTTCTTC. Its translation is CASSLANIGGQFF. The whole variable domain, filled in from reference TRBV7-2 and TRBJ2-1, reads GAGVSQSPSNKVTEKGKDVELRCDPISGHTALYWYRQSLGQGLEFLIYFQGNSAPDKSGLPSDRFSAERTGGSVSTLTIQRTQQEDSAVYLCASSLANIGGQFFGPGTRLTVL.

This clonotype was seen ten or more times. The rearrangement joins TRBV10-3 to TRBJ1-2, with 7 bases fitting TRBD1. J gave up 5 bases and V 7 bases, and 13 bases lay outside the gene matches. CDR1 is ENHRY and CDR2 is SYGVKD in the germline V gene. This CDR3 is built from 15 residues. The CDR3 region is CAINPGQTGIYGYTF. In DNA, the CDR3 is TGTGCCATCAACCCCGGACAGACAGGGATTTATGGCTACACCTTC.

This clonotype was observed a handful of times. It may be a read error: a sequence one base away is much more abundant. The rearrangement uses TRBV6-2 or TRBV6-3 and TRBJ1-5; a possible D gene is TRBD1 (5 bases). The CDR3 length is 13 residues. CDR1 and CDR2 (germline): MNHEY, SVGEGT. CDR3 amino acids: CASRLRQPQPRHF. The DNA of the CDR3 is TGTGCCAGCAGACTTCGACAGCCGCAGCCCCGGCATTTT.

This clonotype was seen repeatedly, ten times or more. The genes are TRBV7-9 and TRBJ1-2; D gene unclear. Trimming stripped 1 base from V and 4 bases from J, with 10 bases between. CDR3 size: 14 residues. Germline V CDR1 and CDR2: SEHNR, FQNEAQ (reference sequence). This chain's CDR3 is CASSLEGPAYGYTF. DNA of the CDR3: TGTGCCAGCAGCTTAGAAGGGCCAGCCTATGGCTACACCTTC.

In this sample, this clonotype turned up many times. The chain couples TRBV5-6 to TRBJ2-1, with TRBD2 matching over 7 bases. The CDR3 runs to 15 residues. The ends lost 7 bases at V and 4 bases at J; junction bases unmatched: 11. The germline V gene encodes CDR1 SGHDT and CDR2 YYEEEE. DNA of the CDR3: TGTGCCAGCGAATTCGGCGGGGGTTCTTACAATGAGCAGTTCTTC. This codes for CASEFGGGSYNEQFF. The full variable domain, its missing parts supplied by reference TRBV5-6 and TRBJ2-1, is DAGVTQSPTHLIKTRGQQVTLRCSPKSGHDTVSWYQQALGQGPQFIFQYYEEEERQRGNFPDRFSGHQFPNYSSELNVNALLLGDSALYLCASEFGGGSYNEQFFGPGTRLTVL.

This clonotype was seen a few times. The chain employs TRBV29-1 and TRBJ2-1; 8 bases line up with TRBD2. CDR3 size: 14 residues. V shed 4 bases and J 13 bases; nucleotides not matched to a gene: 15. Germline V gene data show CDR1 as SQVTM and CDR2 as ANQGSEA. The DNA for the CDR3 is TGCAGCGTTGTCCGCCAAGCGGGGGCTGAGACCCAGTTCTTC. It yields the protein CSVVRQAGAETQFF.

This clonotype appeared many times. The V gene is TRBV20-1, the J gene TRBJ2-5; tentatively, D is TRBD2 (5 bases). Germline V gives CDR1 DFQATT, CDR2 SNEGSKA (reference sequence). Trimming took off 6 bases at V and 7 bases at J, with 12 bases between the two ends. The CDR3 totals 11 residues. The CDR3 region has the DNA TGCAGTGCACCCGGGGTCGGGACCCAGTACTTC. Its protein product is CSAPGVGTQYF.

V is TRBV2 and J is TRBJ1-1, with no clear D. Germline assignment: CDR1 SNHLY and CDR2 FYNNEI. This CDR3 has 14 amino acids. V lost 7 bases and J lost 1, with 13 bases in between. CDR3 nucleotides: TGTGCCAGCATCCCGAGGCGGACGAACACTGAAGCTTTCTTT. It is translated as CASIPRRTNTEAFF.

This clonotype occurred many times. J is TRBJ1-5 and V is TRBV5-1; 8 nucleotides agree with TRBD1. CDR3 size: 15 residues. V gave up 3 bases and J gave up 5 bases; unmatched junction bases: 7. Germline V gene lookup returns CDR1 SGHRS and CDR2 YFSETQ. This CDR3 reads CASSYQGAVDQPQHF. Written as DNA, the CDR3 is TGCGCCAGCAGCTACCAGGGGGCCGTGGATCAGCCCCAGCATTTT.

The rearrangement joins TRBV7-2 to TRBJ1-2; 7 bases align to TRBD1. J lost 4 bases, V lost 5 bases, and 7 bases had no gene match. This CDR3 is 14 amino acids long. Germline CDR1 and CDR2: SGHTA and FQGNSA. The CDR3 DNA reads TGTGCCAGCAGCGCAAGACAGGGAAGCTATGGCTACACCTTC. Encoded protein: CASSARQGSYGYTF.

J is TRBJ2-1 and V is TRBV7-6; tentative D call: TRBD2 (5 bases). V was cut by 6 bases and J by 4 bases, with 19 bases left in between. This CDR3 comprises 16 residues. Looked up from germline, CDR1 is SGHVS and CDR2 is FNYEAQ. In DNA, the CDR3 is TGTGCCAGCAGTCTCACGTCCGGGGAACTTTACAATGAGCAGTTCTTC. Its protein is CASSLTSGELYNEQFF. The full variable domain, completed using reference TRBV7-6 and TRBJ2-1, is GAGVSQSPRYKVTKRGQDVALRCDPISGHVSLYWYRQALGQGPEFLTYFNYEAQQDKSGLPNDRFSAERPEGSISTLTIQRTEQRDSAMYRCASSLTSGELYNEQFFGPGTRLTVL.

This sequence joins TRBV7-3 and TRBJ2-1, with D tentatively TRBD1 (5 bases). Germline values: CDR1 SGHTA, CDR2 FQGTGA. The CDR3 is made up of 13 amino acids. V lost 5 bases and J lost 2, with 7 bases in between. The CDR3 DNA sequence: TGTGCCAGCAGCAAGGACACCTACAATGAGCAGTTCTTC. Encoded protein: CASSKDTYNEQFF.

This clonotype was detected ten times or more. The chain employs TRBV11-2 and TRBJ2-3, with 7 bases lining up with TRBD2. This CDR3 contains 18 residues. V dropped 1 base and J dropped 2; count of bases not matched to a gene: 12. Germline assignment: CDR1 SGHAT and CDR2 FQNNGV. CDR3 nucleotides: TGTGCCAGCAGCTTAGCCTTTTCCTCGGGGGGTATCACAGATACGCAGTATTTT. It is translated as CASSLAFSSGGITDTQYF.

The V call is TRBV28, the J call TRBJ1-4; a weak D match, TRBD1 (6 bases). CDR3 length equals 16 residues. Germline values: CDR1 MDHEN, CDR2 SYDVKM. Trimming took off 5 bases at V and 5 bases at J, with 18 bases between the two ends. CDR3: CASSTRSRGANEKLFF. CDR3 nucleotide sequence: TGTGCCAGCAGTACCAGAAGCAGGGGTGCAAATGAAAAACTGTTTTTT.

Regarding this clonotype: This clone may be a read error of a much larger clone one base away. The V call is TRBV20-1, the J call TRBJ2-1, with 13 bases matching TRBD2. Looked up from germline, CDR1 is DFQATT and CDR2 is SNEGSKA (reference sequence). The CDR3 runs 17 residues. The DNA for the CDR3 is TGCAGCGGCTTCGGGACTAGCGGGGAATTTGTCTACAATGAGCGGTTCTTC. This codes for CSGFGTSGEFVYNERFF.

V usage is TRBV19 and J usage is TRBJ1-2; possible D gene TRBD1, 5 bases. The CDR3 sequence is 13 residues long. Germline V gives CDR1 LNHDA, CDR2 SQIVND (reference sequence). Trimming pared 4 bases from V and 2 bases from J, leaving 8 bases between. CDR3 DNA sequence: TGTGCCAGTAGTACCCGACAGAACTATGGCTACACCTTC. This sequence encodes CASSTRQNYGYTF.

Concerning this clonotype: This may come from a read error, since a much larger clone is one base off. The CDR3 DNA reads as TGTACCAGCAGCCGTAGGGAGGGCGGAACAGATACGCAGTATTTT. It yields the protein CTSSRREGGTDTQYF. V and J are TRBV3-1 and TRBJ2-3, with 7 bases that match TRBD2. The CDR3 is 15 residues long. Looked up from germline, CDR1 is LGHDT and CDR2 is YNNKEL (reference sequence).

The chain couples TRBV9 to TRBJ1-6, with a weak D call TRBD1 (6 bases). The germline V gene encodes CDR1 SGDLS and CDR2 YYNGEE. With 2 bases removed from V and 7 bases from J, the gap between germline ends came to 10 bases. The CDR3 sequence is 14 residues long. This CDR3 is CASSVGGGNSPLHF. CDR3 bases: TGTGCCAGCAGCGTGGGGGGCGGGAATTCACCCCTCCACTTT.

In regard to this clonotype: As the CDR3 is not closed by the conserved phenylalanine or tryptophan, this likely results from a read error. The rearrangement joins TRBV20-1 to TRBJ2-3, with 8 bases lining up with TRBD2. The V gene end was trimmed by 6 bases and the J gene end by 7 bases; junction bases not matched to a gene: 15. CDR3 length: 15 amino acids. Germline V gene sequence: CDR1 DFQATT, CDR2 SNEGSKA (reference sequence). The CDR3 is CSAAGAPSGGNTQYC. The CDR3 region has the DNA TGCAGTGCGGCGGGGGCGCCCAGCGGGGGCAATACGCAGTATTGT.

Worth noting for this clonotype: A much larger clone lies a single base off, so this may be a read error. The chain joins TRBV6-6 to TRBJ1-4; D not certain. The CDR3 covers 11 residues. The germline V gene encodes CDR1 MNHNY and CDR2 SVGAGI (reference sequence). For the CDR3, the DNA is TGTGCCAGCAGTCAAAATGACAAACTGTTTTTT. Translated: CASSQNDKLFF.

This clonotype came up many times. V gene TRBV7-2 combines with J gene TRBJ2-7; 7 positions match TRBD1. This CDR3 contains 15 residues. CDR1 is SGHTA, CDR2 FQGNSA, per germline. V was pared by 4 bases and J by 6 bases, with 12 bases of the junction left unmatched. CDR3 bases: TGTGCCAGCAGCTCAACCGACAGGGTGAGTCGCGAGCAGTACTTC. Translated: CASSSTDRVSREQYF.

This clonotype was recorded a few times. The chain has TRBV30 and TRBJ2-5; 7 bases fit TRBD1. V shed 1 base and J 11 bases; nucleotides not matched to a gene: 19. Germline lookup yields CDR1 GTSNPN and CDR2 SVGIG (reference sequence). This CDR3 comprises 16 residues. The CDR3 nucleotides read TGTGCCTGGAGTGGAGATGGACAGGCCAAATTGGGGGAGCAGTACTTC. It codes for CAWSGDGQAKLGEQYF.